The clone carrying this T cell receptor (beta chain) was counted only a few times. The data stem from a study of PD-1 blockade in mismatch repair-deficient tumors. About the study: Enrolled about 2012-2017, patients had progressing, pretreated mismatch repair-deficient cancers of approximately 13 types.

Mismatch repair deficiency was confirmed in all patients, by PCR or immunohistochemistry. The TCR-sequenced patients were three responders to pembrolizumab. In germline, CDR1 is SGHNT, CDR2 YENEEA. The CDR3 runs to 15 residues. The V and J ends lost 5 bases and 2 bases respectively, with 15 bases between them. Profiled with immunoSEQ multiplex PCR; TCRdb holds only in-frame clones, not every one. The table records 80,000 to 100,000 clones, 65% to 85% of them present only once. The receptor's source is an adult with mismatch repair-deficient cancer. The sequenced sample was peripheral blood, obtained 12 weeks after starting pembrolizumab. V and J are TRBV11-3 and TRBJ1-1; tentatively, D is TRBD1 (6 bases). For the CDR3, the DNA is TGTGCCAGCAGCCGATTGGGACAAACAAACACTGAAGCTTTCTTT. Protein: CASSRLGQTNTEAFF.